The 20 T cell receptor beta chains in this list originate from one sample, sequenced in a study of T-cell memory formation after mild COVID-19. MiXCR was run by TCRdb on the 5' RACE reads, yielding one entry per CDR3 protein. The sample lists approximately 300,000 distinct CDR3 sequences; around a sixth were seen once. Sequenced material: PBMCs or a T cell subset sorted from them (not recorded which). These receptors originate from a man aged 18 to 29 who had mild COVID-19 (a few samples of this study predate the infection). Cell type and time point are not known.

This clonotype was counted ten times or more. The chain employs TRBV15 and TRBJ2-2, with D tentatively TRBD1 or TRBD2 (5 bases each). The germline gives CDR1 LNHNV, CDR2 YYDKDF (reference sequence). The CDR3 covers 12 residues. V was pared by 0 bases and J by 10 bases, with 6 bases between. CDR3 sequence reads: CATSREGTELFF. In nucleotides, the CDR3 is TGTGCCACCAGCAGAGAGGGGACGGAGCTGTTTTTT. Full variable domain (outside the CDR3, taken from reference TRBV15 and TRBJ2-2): DAMVIQNPRYQVTQFGKPVTLSCSQTLNHNVMYWYQQKSSQAPKLLFHYYDKDFNNEADTPDNFQSRRPNTSFCFLDIRSPGLGDTAMYLCATSREGTELFFGEGSRLTVL.

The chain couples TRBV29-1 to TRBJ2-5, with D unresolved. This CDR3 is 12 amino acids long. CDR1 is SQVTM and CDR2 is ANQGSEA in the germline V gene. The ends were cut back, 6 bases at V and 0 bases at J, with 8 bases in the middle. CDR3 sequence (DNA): TGCAGCGTCGGCTCTAACCAAGAGACCCAGTACTTC. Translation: CSVGSNQETQYF.

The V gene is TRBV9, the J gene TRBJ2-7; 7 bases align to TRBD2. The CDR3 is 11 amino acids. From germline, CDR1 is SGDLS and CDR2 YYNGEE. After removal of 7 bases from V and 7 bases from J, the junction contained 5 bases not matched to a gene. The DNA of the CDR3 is TGTGCCAGCTCCGAGGGAGGGGAGCAGTACTTC. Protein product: CASSEGGEQYF.

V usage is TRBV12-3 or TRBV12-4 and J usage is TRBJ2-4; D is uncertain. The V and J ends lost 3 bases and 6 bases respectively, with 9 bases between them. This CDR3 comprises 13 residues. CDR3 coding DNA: TGTGCCAGCAGTTTCTCCGCAGGAAACATTCAGTACTTC. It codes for CASSFSAGNIQYF.

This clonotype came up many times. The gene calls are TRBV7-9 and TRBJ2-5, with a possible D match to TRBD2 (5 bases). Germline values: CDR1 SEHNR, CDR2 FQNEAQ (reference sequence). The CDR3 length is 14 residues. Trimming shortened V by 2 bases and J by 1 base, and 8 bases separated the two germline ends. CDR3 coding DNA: TGTGCCAGCAGCTTACTAGGGAGCCAAGAGACCCAGTACTTC. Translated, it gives CASSLLGSQETQYF. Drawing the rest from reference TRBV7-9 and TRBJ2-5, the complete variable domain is DTGVSQNPRHKITKRGQNVTFRCDPISEHNRLYWYRQTLGQGPEFLTYFQNEAQLEKSRLLSDRFSAERPKGSFSTLEIQRTEQGDSAMYLCASSLLGSQETQYFGPGTRLLVL.

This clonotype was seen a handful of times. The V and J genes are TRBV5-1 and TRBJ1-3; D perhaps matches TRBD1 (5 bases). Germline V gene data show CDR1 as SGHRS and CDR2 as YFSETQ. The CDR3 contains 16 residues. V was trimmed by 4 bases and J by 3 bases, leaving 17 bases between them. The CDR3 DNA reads TGCGCCAGCAGCCCCCCGGGCGGGGCCGGTGGAAACACCATATATTTT. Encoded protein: CASSPPGGAGGNTIYF. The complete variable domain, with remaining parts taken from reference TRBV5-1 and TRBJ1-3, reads KAGVTQTPRYLIKTRGQQVTLSCSPISGHRSVSWYQQTPGQGLQFLFEYFSETQRNKGNFPGRFSGRQFSNSRSEMNVSTLELGDSALYLCASSPPGGAGGNTIYFGEGSWLTVV.

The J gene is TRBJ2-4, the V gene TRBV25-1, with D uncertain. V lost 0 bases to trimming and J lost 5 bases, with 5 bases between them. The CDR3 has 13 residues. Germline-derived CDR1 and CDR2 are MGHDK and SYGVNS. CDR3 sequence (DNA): TGTGCCAGCAGTGAATATCCCGAAAACATTCAGTACTTC. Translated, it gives CASSEYPENIQYF.

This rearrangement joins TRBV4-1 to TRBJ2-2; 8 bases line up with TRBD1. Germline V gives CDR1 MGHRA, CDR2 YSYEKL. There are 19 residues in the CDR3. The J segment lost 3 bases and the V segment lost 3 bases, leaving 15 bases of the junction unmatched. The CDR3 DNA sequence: TGCGCCAGCAGCCAGCTTCGAATCATCAGGGGGCTCGACACCGGGGAGCTGTTTTTT. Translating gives CASSQLRIIRGLDTGELFF.

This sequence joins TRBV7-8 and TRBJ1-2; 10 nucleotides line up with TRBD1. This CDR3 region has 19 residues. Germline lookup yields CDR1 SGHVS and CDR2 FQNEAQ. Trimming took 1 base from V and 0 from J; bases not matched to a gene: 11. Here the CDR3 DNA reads TGTGCCAGCAGCTTAGTACCGGGACAGGGGCCCGGGGCTAACTATGGCTACACCTTC. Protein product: CASSLVPGQGPGANYGYTF.

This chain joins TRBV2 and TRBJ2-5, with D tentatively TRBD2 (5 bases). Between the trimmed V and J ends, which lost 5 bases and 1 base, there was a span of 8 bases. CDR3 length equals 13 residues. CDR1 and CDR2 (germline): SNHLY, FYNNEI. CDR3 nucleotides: TGTGCCAGCAGTACTAGGGCCCAAGAGACCCAGTACTTC. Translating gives CASSTRAQETQYF.

CDR3 sequence: CASSPIGNEQFF. CDR3 in DNA: TGTGCCAGCAGCCCCATCGGCAATGAGCAGTTCTTC. The chain employs TRBV3-1 and TRBJ2-1; D not resolved. V was pared by 4 bases and J by 6 bases, with 7 bases between. The CDR3 extends over 12 amino acids. The germline CDR1 and CDR2 sequences are LGHDT and YNNKEL (reference sequence).

The CDR3 loop is CASSLAQGAVGTDTQYF. CDR3 in DNA: TGTGCCAGCAGCTTAGCGCAAGGCGCCGTCGGCACAGATACGCAGTATTTT. The chain carries TRBV7-9 and TRBJ2-3; D gene unclear. CDR3 length equals 17 residues. V dropped 0 bases and J dropped 1 base, with 14 bases sitting between them. Per germline, CDR1 SEHNR and CDR2 FQNEAQ (reference sequence).

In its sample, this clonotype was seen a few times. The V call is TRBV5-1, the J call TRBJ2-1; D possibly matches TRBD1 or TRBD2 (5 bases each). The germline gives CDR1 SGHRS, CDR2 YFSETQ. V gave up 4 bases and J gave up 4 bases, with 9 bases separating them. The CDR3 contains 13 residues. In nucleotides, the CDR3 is TGCGCCAGCAGCCGGGACCCATACAATGAGCAGTTCTTC. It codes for CASSRDPYNEQFF.

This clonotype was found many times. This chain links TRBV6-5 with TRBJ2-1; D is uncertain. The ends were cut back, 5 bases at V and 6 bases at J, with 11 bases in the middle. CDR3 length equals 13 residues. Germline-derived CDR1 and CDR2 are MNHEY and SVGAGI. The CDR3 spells CASSTRPSNEQFF. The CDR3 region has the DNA TGTGCCAGCAGTACCAGGCCCTCCAATGAGCAGTTCTTC.

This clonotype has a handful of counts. In nucleotides, the CDR3 is TGTGCCAGCTCACCGTCACGAGCTGGGGCCAACGTCCTGACTTTC. Its protein is CASSPSRAGANVLTF. V gene TRBV18 combines with J gene TRBJ2-6; D ambiguous. V lost 3 bases to trimming and J lost 2 bases, with 8 bases between them. The length of the CDR3 is 15 residues. Germline V gene sequence: CDR1 KGHSH, CDR2 LQKENI.

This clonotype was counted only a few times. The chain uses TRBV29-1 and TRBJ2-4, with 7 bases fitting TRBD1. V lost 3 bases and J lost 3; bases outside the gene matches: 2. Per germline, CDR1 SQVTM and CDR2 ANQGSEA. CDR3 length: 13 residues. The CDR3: CSVEQGVKNIQYF. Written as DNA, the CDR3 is TGCAGCGTTGAGCAGGGGGTCAAAAACATTCAGTACTTC.

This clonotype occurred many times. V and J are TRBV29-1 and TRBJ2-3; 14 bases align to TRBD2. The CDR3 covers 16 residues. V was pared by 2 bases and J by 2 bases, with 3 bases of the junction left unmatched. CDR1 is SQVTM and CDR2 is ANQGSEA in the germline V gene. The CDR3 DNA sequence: TGCAGCGTTGAAATGGGACTAGCGGGGGACACAGATACGCAGTATTTT. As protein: CSVEMGLAGDTDTQYF.

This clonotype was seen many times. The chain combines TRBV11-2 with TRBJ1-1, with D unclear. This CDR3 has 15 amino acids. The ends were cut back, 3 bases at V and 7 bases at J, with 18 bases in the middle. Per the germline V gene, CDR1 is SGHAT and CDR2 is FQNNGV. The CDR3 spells CASSLSGRGRGEAFF. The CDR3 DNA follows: TGTGCCAGCAGCTTGAGTGGAAGAGGACGGGGTGAAGCTTTCTTT. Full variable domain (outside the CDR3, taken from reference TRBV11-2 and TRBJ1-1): EAGVAQSPRYKIIEKRQSVAFWCNPISGHATLYWYQQILGQGPKLLIQFQNNGVVDDSQLPKDRFSAERLKGVDSTLKIQPAKLEDSAVYLCASSLSGRGRGEAFFGQGTRLTVV.

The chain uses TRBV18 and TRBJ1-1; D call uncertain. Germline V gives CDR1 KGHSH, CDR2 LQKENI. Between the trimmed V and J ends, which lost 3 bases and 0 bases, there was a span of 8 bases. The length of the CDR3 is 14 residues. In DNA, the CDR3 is TGTGCCAGCTCACCGACACTCATGAACACTGAAGCTTTCTTT. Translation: CASSPTLMNTEAFF.

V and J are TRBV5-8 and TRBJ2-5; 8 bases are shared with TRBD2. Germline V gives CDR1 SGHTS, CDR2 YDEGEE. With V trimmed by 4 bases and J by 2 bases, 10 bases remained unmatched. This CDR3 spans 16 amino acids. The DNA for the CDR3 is TGTGCCAGCAGCCCCGGAGAGCGGGGGATGCAAGAGACCCAGTACTTC. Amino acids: CASSPGERGMQETQYF.